These 21 T cell receptor beta chains were all obtained from the same sample, sequenced in a study of cytomegalovirus exposure and HLA in healthy donors. Amplification used 60 Vbeta primers and 13 Jbeta primers. The table came from immunoSEQ multiplex PCR; TCRdb's copy has only in-frame clones and leaves some out. The table includes tens of thousands of clones, 65% to 80% detected once. Sequencing was carried out using PBMCs. These receptors all stem from a young man in good health and CMV-seronegative.

On this clone itself: Mismatch with germline at one junction end may stem from a read error. The chain links TRBV10-1 to TRBJ2-7, with 8 bases that match TRBD2. CDR3 length: 22 amino acids. From germline, CDR1 is WNHNN and CDR2 SYGVQD (reference sequence). CDR3 nucleotides: TGCGCCAGCGGTGAGGGGTGGGGGACGGAAGGGCGGGGGGTCTCCGACTCCTACGAGCAGTACTTC. Protein product: CASGEGWGTEGRGVSDSYEQYF.

This clone was recorded only once. This rearrangement joins TRBV30 to TRBJ2-3, with 10 nucleotides matching TRBD2. The CDR3 covers 15 residues. The J segment lost 7 bases and the V segment lost 0 bases, leaving 7 bases of the junction unmatched. CDR1 and CDR2 from the germline V gene are GTSNPN and SVGIG (reference sequence). The CDR3 region has the DNA TGTGCCTGGAGTGTAATAGCGGGGGGACCTAATACGCAGTATTTT. It yields the protein CAWSVIAGGPNTQYF.

DNA for the CDR3: TGTGCCAGCAGTGAATTCACAGGGGGTCTGCTATACGAGCAGTACTTC. Translated, it gives CASSEFTGGLLYEQYF. The chain carries TRBV25-1 and TRBJ2-7; 8 bases map to TRBD1. V lost 1 base and J lost 4; bases outside the gene matches: 9. Germline loops: CDR1 MGHDK, CDR2 SYGVNS. The length of the CDR3 is 16 residues.

The chain has TRBV7-9 and TRBJ1-4; TRBD1 is a possible D gene (6 bases). Germline CDR1 reads SEHNR; CDR2 reads FQNEAQ (reference sequence). The ends were cut back, 1 base at V and 8 bases at J, with 11 bases in the middle. The CDR3 has 14 amino acids. The CDR3 nucleotides read TGTGCCAGCAGCTTAGAATCGGACAGCGAAAAACTGTTTTTT. It yields the protein CASSLESDSEKLFF.

The chain employs TRBV9 and TRBJ2-3; D is uncertain. Germline V lookup: CDR1 SGDLS, CDR2 YYNGEE. The V and J ends lost 4 bases and 3 bases respectively, with 12 bases between them. The CDR3 has 14 residues. The chain's CDR3 is CASSLSGWTDTQYF. The CDR3 nucleotides read TGTGCCAGCAGCTTGTCGGGTTGGACAGATACGCAGTATTTT. Based on the CDR3 plus reference TRBV9 and TRBJ2-3, the full variable domain is DSGVTQTPKHLITATGQRVTLRCSPRSGDLSVYWYQQSLDQGLQFLIQYYNGEERAKGNILERFSAQQFPDLHSELNLSSLELGDSALYFCASSLSGWTDTQYFGPGTRLTVL.

The J gene is TRBJ2-1, the V gene TRBV10-1; possible D gene TRBD1, 5 bases. This CDR3 has 13 amino acids. The ends were cut back, 2 bases at V and 8 bases at J, with 10 bases in the middle. Germline V gene lookup returns CDR1 WNHNN and CDR2 SYGVQD (reference sequence). In nucleotides, the CDR3 is TGCGCCAGCAGTGAGGCAGGGCGCGATGAGCAGTTCTTC. Translating gives CASSEAGRDEQFF.

The V and J genes are TRBV5-8 and TRBJ2-5; 10 bases are shared with TRBD1. This CDR3 is built from 14 residues. Germline-derived CDR1 and CDR2 are SGHTS and YDEGEE. V gave up 5 bases and J gave up 1 base; unmatched junction bases: 2. The CDR3 spells CASRRTGGQETQYF. The CDR3 bases are TGTGCCAGCAGACGGACAGGGGGCCAAGAGACCCAGTACTTC.

The rearrangement uses TRBV19 and TRBJ2-1; 8 bases map to TRBD2. V was clipped by 6 bases and J by 6 bases; unmatched bases: 10. Germline-derived CDR1 and CDR2 are LNHDA and SQIVND (reference sequence). This CDR3 is built from 15 residues. CDR3 coding DNA: TGTGCCAGTAGCAAACTTAGCGGGGAATTCAATGAGCAGTTCTTC. Its translation: CASSKLSGEFNEQFF.

This sequence joins TRBV7-9 and TRBJ2-2; TRBD1 agrees at 7 bases. Losses at the gene ends were 4 bases for V and 2 bases for J; bases not matched to a gene: 7. CDR1 and CDR2 from the germline V gene are SEHNR and FQNEAQ (reference sequence). This CDR3 is 16 amino acids long. In DNA form, the CDR3 reads TGTGCCAGCAGCTCGGCCGGGACAGCCAACACCGGGGAGCTGTTTTTT. Translated, it gives CASSSAGTANTGELFF.

In its sample, this clone was seen a few times. The chain has TRBV4-1 and TRBJ2-7, with D uncertain. Germline CDR1 and CDR2: MGHRA and YSYEKL. Trimming removed 1 base from V and 5 bases from J, with 3 bases in between. The CDR3 contains 11 residues. DNA of the CDR3: TGCGCCAGCAGCCAAGCAAACGAGCAGTACTTC. It yields the protein CASSQANEQYF.

The rearrangement uses TRBV12-5 and TRBJ1-2; D ambiguous. CDR1 is LGHNT and CDR2 is FRNRAP in the germline V gene. CDR3 size: 13 residues. The CDR3 DNA reads TGTGCCGCCCCCTCGGGTCCTAACTATGGCTACACCTTC. This codes for CAAPSGPNYGYTF.

The V and J genes are TRBV11-3 and TRBJ2-2; tentatively, D is TRBD1 (6 bases). This CDR3 has 15 residues. Deletions cut 1 base from V and 9 bases from J, with 15 bases between. From germline, CDR1 is SGHNT and CDR2 YENEEA. CDR3 nucleotide sequence: TGTGCCAGCAGCTTAGGAACAGGGCGGGCCAGGGAGCTGTTTTTT. The encoded protein is CASSLGTGRARELFF.

This sequence joins TRBV2 and TRBJ1-5; D is perhaps TRBD1 (5 bases). From germline, CDR1 is SNHLY and CDR2 FYNNEI. Trimming took off 4 bases at V and 4 bases at J, with 17 bases between the two ends. The CDR3 runs 16 residues. The CDR3: CASSGRPGTGNQPQHF. Written as DNA, the CDR3 is TGTGCCAGCAGTGGGCGTCCCGGGACTGGGAATCAGCCCCAGCATTTT.

The chain carries TRBV7-9 and TRBJ2-7; weak D call: TRBD1 (5 bases). The CDR3 has 14 amino acids. With 3 bases removed from V and 1 base from J, the gap between germline ends came to 10 bases. Per the germline V gene, CDR1 is SEHNR and CDR2 is FQNEAQ (reference sequence). CDR3 bases: TGTGCCAGCAGCTTGCAGGGTCCTTCCTACGAGCAGTACTTC. This sequence encodes CASSLQGPSYEQYF.

This clone was counted between two and nine times. In DNA, the CDR3 is TGTGCCAGCAGTGAAGGGACTAGCGGGGGGATTCCCCAGTACTTC. Protein: CASSEGTSGGIPQYF. The V gene is TRBV6-1, the J gene TRBJ2-5; 14 nucleotides agree with TRBD2. The CDR3 extends over 15 amino acids. Germline assignment: CDR1 MNHNS and CDR2 SASEGT. The junction had 4 bases not matched to a gene; V was cut back by 1 base and J by 9 bases.

This clone occurred a few times. V usage is TRBV7-9 and J usage is TRBJ2-7; 7 bases map to TRBD1. The V and J ends lost 4 bases and 2 bases, in that order; junction bases with no gene match: 11. Per germline, CDR1 SEHNR and CDR2 FQNEAQ (reference sequence). The CDR3 covers 16 residues. The CDR3 sequence is CASSSQATGNAYEQYF. DNA of the CDR3: TGTGCCAGCAGCTCGCAAGCGACAGGGAATGCCTACGAGCAGTACTTC.

V and J are TRBV13 and TRBJ1-2; D is ambiguous. Germline-derived CDR1 and CDR2 are PRHDT and FYEKMQ (reference sequence). CDR3 length: 13 amino acids. V lost 2 bases to trimming and J lost 0 bases, with 4 bases between them. In nucleotides, the CDR3 is TGTGCCAGCAGCTTACAGACTAACTATGGCTACACCTTC. Protein product: CASSLQTNYGYTF.

The chain's CDR3 is CASRSTGSGWDTEAFF. CDR3 nucleotide sequence: TGTGCCAGCAGGAGTACAGGGTCAGGTTGGGACACTGAAGCTTTCTTT. The chain is built from TRBV6-6 and TRBJ1-1; tentative D call: TRBD1 (6 bases). Germline lookup yields CDR1 MNHNY and CDR2 SVGAGI (reference sequence). The CDR3 is 16 amino acids. Trimming removed 6 bases from V and 3 bases from J, with 20 bases in between.

This clone occurred once. The genes are TRBV30 and TRBJ2-4; 8 bases match TRBD1. This CDR3 spans 16 amino acids. Germline assignment: CDR1 GTSNPN and CDR2 SVGIG (reference sequence). The V and J ends lost 2 bases and 0 bases, in that order; junction bases with no gene match: 6. The CDR3 region is CAWSLGTGIAKNIQYF. In nucleotides, the CDR3 is TGTGCCTGGAGTCTGGGGACAGGCATAGCCAAAAACATTCAGTACTTC. Full variable domain (missing parts from reference TRBV30 and TRBJ2-4): SQTIHQWPATLVQPVGSPLSLECTVEGTSNPNLYWYRQAAGRGLQLLFYSVGIGQISSEVPQNLSASRPQDRQFILSSKKLLLSDSGFYLCAWSLGTGIAKNIQYFGAGTRLSVL.

The chain uses TRBV5-1 and TRBJ1-6, with D tentatively TRBD1 (6 bases). The germline V gene has CDR1 SGHRS and CDR2 YFSETQ. The CDR3 spans 14 residues. V lost 0 bases to trimming and J lost 10 bases, with 11 bases between them. The DNA for the CDR3 is TGCGCCAGCAGCTTGGAGGTCCAGGGGTCACCCCTCCACTTT. Translation: CASSLEVQGSPLHF.

The chain joins TRBV19 to TRBJ2-1; 8 bases agree with TRBD1. The V gene's germline CDR1 is LNHDA and CDR2 SQIVND (reference sequence). V lost 5 bases, J lost 9 bases, and 12 bases stayed unmatched. This CDR3 is built from 15 residues. The CDR3 DNA follows: TGTGCCAGTAGTCGGCAGGGGGCCATCGATGGTGAGCAGTTCTTC. Translation: CASSRQGAIDGEQFF. Looking up the rest from reference TRBV19 and TRBJ2-1 gives the full variable domain: DGGITQSPKYLFRKEGQNVTLSCEQNLNHDAMYWYRQDPGQGLRLIYYSQIVNDFQKGDIAEGYSVSREKKESFPLTVTSAQKNPTAFYLCASSRQGAIDGEQFFGPGTRLTVL.